This is a list of T cell receptor beta chains from one sample in a study of OX40 agonist ivuxolimab in advanced cancers. Produced via immunoSEQ multiplex PCR; TCRdb's table is partial and in-frame only. Among fewer than 120,000 clones listed, around 90% were seen once. The sample consisted of CD4+ or CD8+ T cells sorted from blood, taken in a trial of the OX40 agonist ivuxolimab. The receptors derive from an adult with an advanced solid tumor such as melanoma, head and neck, liver or kidney cancer. Each CDR3 is given with its conserved first and last residue. A D gene is named only where the DNA matches it firmly. Only part of the rows carry a size: once, few, many, or a class if the clone is expanded.

V	size	D	J	DNA	CDR3
TRBV28	.	.	TRBJ1-1	TGTGCCAGCAGTTTGTTACAGGGTAGAAGTGAAGCTTTCTTT	CASSLLQGRSEAFF
TRBV21-1	.	.	TRBJ2-7	TGTGCCAGCAGCAAAGCGCTTTATCAATTGGGACAGGGGATCGTATGCACCCTCTACGAGCAGTACTTC	CASSKALYQLGQGIVCTLYEQYF
TRBV7-3	.	.	TRBJ1-2	TGTGCCAGCAGCCCGTGGACCCAACAAGGATATGGCTACACCTTC	CASSPWTQQGYGYTF
TRBV19	.	.	TRBJ2-5	TGTGCCAGTAGTATAGATCGGGGGACCCAGTACTTC	CASSIDRGTQYF
TRBV4-2	.	TRBD2	TRBJ2-7	TGTGCCAGCAGCCAAAATAAGTACACTGCTAGCGGGAGCTCCTACGAGCAGTACTTC	CASSQNKYTASGSSYEQYF
TRBV19	once	.	TRBJ2-1	TGTGCCAGTAGTACGGTTGGGACTTCCCCCACCTACAATGAGCAGTTCTTC	CASSTVGTSPTYNEQFF
TRBV4-2	.	TRBD2	TRBJ2-3	TGTGCCAGCAGCCAAGGACTTAGCGGGGGGGCTTCAGATACGCAGTATTTT	CASSQGLSGGASDTQYF
TRBV4-1	.	.	TRBJ1-1	TGCGCCAGCAGCCAAATTGGGGTCTCTGGGGGGCGCGGCACTGAAGCTTTCTTT	CASSQIGVSGGRGTEAFF
TRBV6-1	.	.	TRBJ1-5	TGTGCCAGCAGTGAACAGAAAAATCAGCCCCAGCATTTT	CASSEQKNQPQHF
TRBV23-1	.	TRBD1	TRBJ2-7	TGCGCCAGCAGTCAATCCACCCGGGACAGGGTCTACGAGCAGTACTTC	CASSQSTRDRVYEQYF
TRBV14	.	TRBD1	TRBJ1-2	TGTGCCAGCAGCCTACCGGGACAGGGGTACTATGGCTACACCTTC	CASSLPGQGYYGYTF
TRBV2	.	.	TRBJ1-4	TGTGCCAGCGTCGAGACGGAAAGTAATGAAAAACTGTTTTTT	CASVETESNEKLFF
TRBV30	.	.	TRBJ1-3	TGTGCCTGGAGCGAACAGGGCTCCTCTGGAAGCACCATATATTTT	CAWSEQGSSGSTIYF
TRBV7-2	.	TRBD1	TRBJ1-2	TGTGCCAGCAGCTTAAGGGGCGGGACAGGGGGCCCCGTCTATGGCTACACCTTC	CASSLRGGTGGPVYGYTF
TRBV10-2	.	TRBD2	TRBJ2-2	TGCGCCAGCAGTACCACTAGCGGGAGCGGCACCGGGGAGCTGTTTTTT	CASSTTSGSGTGELFF
TRBV2	.	.	TRBJ2-3	TGTGCCAGCAGAGCGAGGGCGAACACAGATACGCAGTATTTT	CASRARANTDTQYF
TRBV9	.	.	TRBJ2-3	TGTGCCAGCAACAGGCTCTTCACAGATACGCAGTATTTT	CASNRLFTDTQYF
TRBV13	.	TRBD1	TRBJ2-3	TGTGCCAGCAGCTTACGGACAGGGGGCGTTAAAAGCACAGATACGCAGTATTTT	CASSLRTGGVKSTDTQYF
TRBV4-1	.	TRBD2	TRBJ2-1	TGCGCCAGCAGCCTATCGCCTGCGAGCGGGGGGGCCTACAATGAGCAGTTCTTC	CASSLSPASGGAYNEQFF
TRBV28	.	.	TRBJ2-2	TGTACCAGCAGCCGACCGGGAAAGAACACCGGGGAGCTGTTTTTT	CTSSRPGKNTGELFF
TRBV5-1	.	.	TRBJ2-5	TGCGCCAGCAGCTCCGGGGACCAAGAGACCCAGTACTTC	CASSSGDQETQYF
TRBV5-5	.	.	TRBJ1-1	TGTGCCAGCAGCTTTTACAGGTCGACGGTTTTCTTT	CASSFYRSTVFF
TRBV28	.	TRBD1	TRBJ1-1	TGTGCCAGCAGTTCGGGACAGGGGGACACTGAAGCTTTCTTT	CASSSGQGDTEAFF
TRBV10-3	.	.	TRBJ1-1	TGTGCCATCAGTGAGCGTATGTCTGAAGCTTTCTTT	CAISERMSEAFF
TRBV29-1	.	.	TRBJ2-7	TGCAGCGGGGGGGTAGGGGACGAGCAGTACTTC	CSGGVGDEQYF
TRBV7-3	.	.	TRBJ2-3	TGTGCCAGCAGCCTATCCGTCTTAGACACAGATACGCAGTATTTT	CASSLSVLDTDTQYF
TRBV5-1	.	.	TRBJ1-2	TGCGCCAGCAGCCTGGACGGACTGCCCTATGGCTACACCTTC	CASSLDGLPYGYTF
TRBV5-1	once	TRBD1	TRBJ1-4	TGCGCCAGCAGCATCCGGACAGGCCCGAGCAATGAAAAACTGTTTTTT	CASSIRTGPSNEKLFF
TRBV30	.	.	TRBJ1-4	TGTGCCTGGAGTTTGTCCTCGGGGGCCAACCTGTTTTTT	CAWSLSSGANLFF
TRBV30	.	.	TRBJ1-2	TGTGCCTGGAGTAACAGCGGGGATGGCTACACCTTC	CAWSNSGDGYTF
TRBV6-5	.	.	TRBJ1-1	TGTGCCAGCAGACAACAGGGATTCTATAACACTGAAGCTTTCTTT	CASRQQGFYNTEAFF
TRBV7-9	.	.	TRBJ1-1	TGTGCCAGCAGGGACTGGGGTCAACCTGAAGCTTTCTTT	CASRDWGQPEAFF
TRBV25-1	.	TRBD2	TRBJ2-7	TGTGCCAGCAGTGAAGTATTAGCGGGCCAATACGAGCAGTACTTC	CASSEVLAGQYEQYF
TRBV5-1	.	.	TRBJ1-6	TGCGCCAGCAGCTTGAATGTGGGTACTAATTCACCCCTCCACTTT	CASSLNVGTNSPLHF
TRBV4-2	.	TRBD1	TRBJ1-6	TGTGCCAGCAGCCCGGTAGGGGGCCCGGATAATTCACCCCTCCACTTT	CASSPVGGPDNSPLHF
TRBV19	.	TRBD1	TRBJ1-5	TGTGCCAGTAGTACGACAGGGAGTGAAGGCAATCAGCCCCAGCATTTT	CASSTTGSEGNQPQHF
TRBV5-4	.	.	TRBJ1-3	TGTGCCAGCAGCCCTGGACGGGGAGTAACGGGAAACACCATATATTTT	CASSPGRGVTGNTIYF
TRBV7-9	once	TRBD2	TRBJ2-1	TGTGCCAGCAGCTTAAGCCCACTAGCGGGCCTTTACAATGAGCAGTTCTTC	CASSLSPLAGLYNEQFF
TRBV30	.	.	TRBJ1-4	TGTGCCTGGAGTGAGGGGTTTAATGAAAAACTGTTTTTT	CAWSEGFNEKLFF
TRBV19	few	TRBD1	TRBJ1-5	TGTGCCAGCGCGGGACAGGGTCGGGGCAATCAGCCCCAGCATTTT	CASAGQGRGNQPQHF
TRBV10-3	.	.	TRBJ1-1	TGTGCCATCAGTGAGATGCCAGGCGAAGCTTTCTTT	CAISEMPGEAFF
TRBV27	.	.	TRBJ1-5	TGTGCCAGCAGTTCCTCCAGAGTCTATAGCAATCAGCCCCAGCATTTT	CASSSSRVYSNQPQHF
TRBV19	few	.	TRBJ1-2	TGTGCCAGTAGTTTGGACACGAACGCTAACTATGGCTACACCTTC	CASSLDTNANYGYTF
TRBV29-1	.	.	TRBJ1-1	TGCAGCGTTGGGGAGGGATCAGGCACTGAAGCTTTCTTT	CSVGEGSGTEAFF
TRBV19	once	TRBD1	TRBJ2-2	TGTGCCAGTAGAGTTGGACAGGAGATAGGCGGGGAGCTGTTTTTT	CASRVGQEIGGELFF
TRBV5-6	.	.	TRBJ2-5	TGTGCCAGCAGCTTCAGGGAGACCCAGTACTTC	CASSFRETQYF
TRBV6-1	.	.	TRBJ2-7	TGTGCCAGCGCTTTTCCAGGGAGCAACGACTACGAGCAGTACTTC	CASAFPGSNDYEQYF
TRBV11-2	.	.	TRBJ2-1	TGTGCCAGCAGCTTAGTTCGAAGCTCCTACAATGAGCAGTTCTTC	CASSLVRSSYNEQFF
TRBV7-2	.	.	TRBJ2-7	TGTGCCAGCACCACAGCCCCGGGCTCCTACGAGCAGTACTTC	CASTTAPGSYEQYF